These T cell receptor beta chains were read from a single sample in a study of shared clonotypes between healthy human individuals. TCRdb's copy holds only in-frame clones and misses some; the assay was immunoSEQ multiplex PCR. The sample has about 520,000 clones; 95% to 97% are singletons. Sequencing was done on a sample of naive CD4+ T cells sorted from blood. These receptors were collected from a woman younger than 45 in good health. CDR3s leave out the opening cysteine and the closing phenylalanine or tryptophan. Each record gives: V gene, J gene, CDR3 length, CDR3 protein.

TRBV28	TRBJ2-7	10	ASSGDSYEQY
TRBV12-5	TRBJ2-3	14	ASGLGQGSHADTQY
TRBV19	TRBJ2-7	9	ASSWNYEQY
TRBV19	TRBJ2-2	13	ASSVGRVDTGELF
TRBV5-4	TRBJ2-2	14	ASSLFGDRGTGELF
TRBV18	TRBJ2-1	13	ASSPTSGTYNEQF
TRBV19	TRBJ1-1	10	ASKDRYTEAF
TRBV18	TRBJ1-5	11	ASSPSGNQPQH
TRBV27	TRBJ1-3	13	ASSPLPRTGNTIY
TRBV28	TRBJ2-5	13	ASRMTSGRASEQY
TRBV2	TRBJ2-2	14	ASTRDRGRNTGELF
TRBV7-9	TRBJ2-7	12	ASSSAGAAYEQY
TRBV6-1	TRBJ2-7	12	GGGASGRVYEQY
TRBV6-1	TRBJ1-1	12	ASNPGDRLTEAF
TRBV5-1	TRBJ2-7	13	ASRRLAGEYYEQY
TRBV19	TRBJ2-1	13	ASSETGTAYNEQF
TRBV5-1	TRBJ2-2	13	ASSRGQGAAGELF
TRBV2	TRBJ2-7	15	ASSERLAGKNMYEQY
TRBV7-9	TRBJ2-7	12	ASSLAGSSYEQY
TRBV11-2	TRBJ2-3	13	ASSLGTRGTDTQY
TRBV11-2	TRBJ1-3	13	ASTNGIVSGNTIY
TRBV19	TRBJ1-2	13	ASSIEPTPNYGYT
TRBV28	TRBJ1-5	10	ASSQGNQPQH
TRBV11-2	TRBJ2-1	11	ASSSRLAHEQF
TRBV4-1	TRBJ1-2	14	ASSQGLWEGNYGYT
TRBV28	TRBJ2-7	14	ASSLWRFQGGSEQY
TRBV6-1	TRBJ1-5	12	ASSDQGGNQPQH
TRBV30	TRBJ1-1	15	AWSVSRTGVSNTEAF
TRBV19	TRBJ2-3	12	ASSFQGRTDTQY
TRBV19	TRBJ2-3	14	ASTRPGLDPTDTQY
TRBV27	TRBJ2-7	13	ASTPSGTPLKEQY
TRBV7-2	TRBJ2-3	14	ASSSSLAGATDTQY
TRBV10-2	TRBJ2-5	12	ASKVVQGAETQY
TRBV6-5	TRBJ1-4	13	ASRGAEASNEKLF
TRBV9	TRBJ2-5	9	ASRMQETQY
TRBV5-4	TRBJ2-3	12	ASSPGQGVDTQY
TRBV6-5	TRBJ1-2	12	ASSETDEFYGYT
TRBV9	TRBJ1-2	12	ASSSRDGSYGYT
TRBV10-1	TRBJ1-5	15	ASSNPRPWDGNQPQH
TRBV19	TRBJ2-1	11	ASSKPLAGAQF
TRBV5-1	TRBJ1-2	13	ASSLGTLANYGYT
TRBV5-1	TRBJ2-3	14	ASSLLLGLASDTQY
TRBV27	TRBJ2-3	15	ASRPLAGVPSTDTQY
TRBV28	TRBJ2-1	13	ASRITRVSYNEQF
TRBV29-1	TRBJ2-7	10	SVGREGDEQY
TRBV29-1	TRBJ2-1	8	SVEYNEQF
TRBV28	TRBJ2-7	18	ASSPVTGIDLDGSGYEQY
TRBV4-2	TRBJ2-3	14	ASSQDQASGTDTQY
TRBV6-5	TRBJ2-2	12	ASSPGPDTGELF
TRBV29-1	TRBJ2-3	11	SVEGPSTDTQY
TRBV28	TRBJ1-4	15	ASSAAPGLTAGEKLF
TRBV19	TRBJ2-7	14	ASSMGPGYSPYEQY
TRBV13	TRBJ1-1	12	ASSFEVANTEAF
TRBV9	TRBJ2-3	12	ASSVVGSTDTQY